Below, 30 T cell receptor beta chains from the same sample are listed, as sequenced in a study of blood T cell repertoires in COVID-19. The data were produced by immunoSEQ multiplex PCR, yet TCRdb's version contains in-frame clones alone and is incomplete. The table has about 260,000 clones, 75% to 95% seen once. Sequenced material: peripheral blood. The receptors come from a person under 35 with COVID-19, enrolled during active disease.

This rearrangement joins TRBV4-1 to TRBJ2-2; weak D call: TRBD1 (6 bases). The V end lost 2 bases, the J end lost 6 bases, and 10 bases lay between the germline ends. Looked up from germline, CDR1 is MGHRA and CDR2 is YSYEKL. The CDR3 has 14 amino acids. The CDR3 is CASSQLTGSGELFF. The CDR3 DNA follows: TGCGCCAGCAGCCAACTCACAGGGTCCGGGGAGCTGTTTTTT.

V usage is TRBV24-1 and J usage is TRBJ2-1; 8 positions agree with TRBD2. Germline V CDR1 and CDR2: KGHDR, SFDVKD. This CDR3 comprises 20 residues. J was trimmed by 3 bases and V by 4 bases; bases with no gene match: 19. CDR3 in amino acids: CATSDSTSPHSGNLYNEQFF. CDR3 in DNA: TGTGCCACCAGTGACTCGACTAGTCCCCATAGCGGGAACCTCTACAATGAGCAGTTCTTC.

The chain recombines TRBV6-5 with TRBJ1-2; no clear D. This CDR3 has 14 residues. Germline-derived CDR1 and CDR2 are MNHEY and SVGAGI. Trimming removed 0 bases at V and 4 bases at J, with 9 bases between. CDR3 region: CASSYSRGLYGYTF. The CDR3 DNA reads TGTGCCAGCAGTTACTCCCGAGGACTCTATGGCTACACCTTC.

The chain has TRBV5-6 and TRBJ2-7, with D unclear. CDR3 size: 13 residues. Trimming pared 0 bases from V and 4 bases from J, leaving 8 bases between. Germline V lookup: CDR1 SGHDT, CDR2 YYEEEE. CDR3 nucleotide sequence: TGTGCCAGCAGCTTGGTAACAGCTTACGAGCAGTACTTC. Translation gives CASSLVTAYEQYF.

This chain links TRBV5-4 with TRBJ1-1; maybe TRBD1 (5 bases). CDR1 is SGHNT, CDR2 YYREEE, per germline (reference sequence). Between the trimmed V and J ends, which lost 4 bases and 6 bases, there was a span of 7 bases. This CDR3 contains 11 residues. Here the CDR3 reads CASSRGAEAFF. CDR3 in DNA: TGTGCCAGCAGCCGGGGGGCTGAAGCTTTCTTT.

This clone is a singleton in its sample. The chain employs TRBV14 and TRBJ2-1, with 8 nucleotides matching TRBD2. CDR3 length: 16 amino acids. The V and J ends lost 4 bases and 2 bases, in that order; junction bases with no gene match: 7. The germline gives CDR1 SGHDN, CDR2 FVKESK. CDR3 sequence: CASSRVLAEAYNEQFF. CDR3 nucleotides: TGTGCCAGCAGCCGGGTACTAGCGGAAGCCTACAATGAGCAGTTCTTC.

This CDR3 is CASSLGLAGTPLIGTQYF. The CDR3 DNA reads as TGTGCCAGCAGTTTGGGACTAGCGGGTACCCCCCTGATAGGGACCCAGTACTTC. The chain links TRBV6-2 or TRBV6-3 to TRBJ2-5; 12 bases line up with TRBD2. After removal of 4 bases from V and 7 bases from J, the junction contained 16 bases not matched to a gene. Looked up from germline, CDR1 is MNHEY and CDR2 is SVGEGT. The CDR3 is 18 residues long.

J is TRBJ2-7 and V is TRBV4-1, with D perhaps matching TRBD2 (6 bases). From germline, CDR1 is MGHRA and CDR2 YSYEKL. The CDR3 loop spans 12 amino acids. V lost 0 bases and J lost 10, with 10 bases in between. CDR3 sequence reads: CASSQELTRQYF. Here the CDR3 DNA reads TGCGCCAGCAGCCAAGAATTGACTAGACAGTACTTC.

The chain joins TRBV28 to TRBJ2-7, with D perhaps matching TRBD2 (6 bases). Germline V gene data show CDR1 as MDHEN and CDR2 as SYDVKM. The CDR3 loop spans 16 amino acids. The V end lost 5 bases, the J end lost 2 bases, and 19 bases lay between the germline ends. DNA of the CDR3: TGTGCCAGCAGTCCGAGCGGGTCAGTAGGTACCTACGAGCAGTACTTC. Translation: CASSPSGSVGTYEQYF.

The genes are TRBV15 and TRBJ2-7; the D is unclear. This CDR3 region has 13 residues. Trimming left V 0 bases short and J 3 bases short, with 6 bases between. From germline, CDR1 is LNHNV and CDR2 YYDKDF (reference sequence). This CDR3 reads CATSRDPSYEQYF. CDR3 sequence (DNA): TGTGCCACCAGCAGAGATCCCAGCTACGAGCAGTACTTC.

The chain links TRBV5-1 to TRBJ2-3, with 9 bases aligning to TRBD2. Germline CDR1 is SGHRS and CDR2 is YFSETQ. The CDR3 contains 15 residues. V was pared by 0 bases and J by 5 bases, with 4 bases of the junction left unmatched. CDR3 sequence (DNA): TGCGCCAGCAGCTTGGCCGGAGCGGGAGGAGATACGCAGTATTTT. This gives the protein CASSLAGAGGDTQYF.

The chain combines TRBV5-4 with TRBJ1-2, with TRBD1 matching over 7 bases. V was clipped by 4 bases and J by 4 bases; unmatched bases: 7. The CDR3 sequence is 14 residues long. CDR1 is SGHNT and CDR2 is YYREEE in the germline V gene (reference sequence). The CDR3 region is CASSEGTVSYGYTF. In DNA form, the CDR3 reads TGTGCCAGCAGCGAAGGGACAGTGTCCTATGGCTACACCTTC.

The chain carries TRBV7-3 and TRBJ1-2; the D gene is possibly TRBD1 (5 bases). Trimming took off 0 bases at V and 0 bases at J, with 11 bases between the two ends. This CDR3 has 16 residues. CDR1 SGHTA and CDR2 FQGTGA come from the germline V gene. This chain's CDR3 is CASSLTAGGTNYGYTF. The CDR3 DNA is TGTGCCAGCAGCTTAACTGCCGGGGGGACTAACTATGGCTACACCTTC.

In the case of this clone: A read error may account for a junction end that differs from germline. The CDR3 DNA reads as TGTGCCAGCAGTGACGGGCGACAATACCAGGAGACCCAGTACTTC. Protein: CASSDGRQYQETQYF. V gene TRBV6-4 combines with J gene TRBJ2-5, with D unresolved. Germline CDR1 is MRHNA and CDR2 is SNTAGT. CDR3 length equals 15 residues.

Concerning this clone itself: The same CDR3 is also encoded by other DNA sequences in this sample. The chain carries TRBV6-5 and TRBJ1-5; D is unclear. There are 13 residues in the CDR3. V lost 0 bases, J lost 5 bases, and 5 bases lay in between. Germline CDR1 reads MNHEY; CDR2 reads SVGAGI. CDR3 loop: CASSYSRDQPQHF. The CDR3 region has the DNA TGTGCCAGCAGTTACTCCCGGGATCAGCCCCAGCATTTT.

This clone was observed a few times. This chain links TRBV3-1 (or the pseudogene TRBV3-2) with TRBJ2-7, with no clear D. Trimming took off 2 bases at V and 2 bases at J, with 13 bases between the two ends. There are 15 residues in the CDR3. CDR1 is LGHDT, CDR2 YNNKEL, per germline (reference sequence). The CDR3 reads CASSQTHKPPYEQYF. In nucleotides, the CDR3 is TGTGCCAGCAGCCAAACACACAAACCTCCCTACGAGCAGTACTTC.

This chain uses TRBV4-1 with TRBJ2-7, with a weak D call TRBD1 (6 bases). V was cut by 1 base and J by 3 bases, with 10 bases left in between. The V gene's germline CDR1 is MGHRA and CDR2 YSYEKL. This CDR3 spans 14 amino acids. CDR3 region: CASSQVNRDYEQYF. In DNA form, the CDR3 reads TGCGCCAGCAGCCAAGTCAACAGGGACTACGAGCAGTACTTC.

This chain joins TRBV11-2 and TRBJ2-7; a possible D gene is TRBD2 (6 bases). The CDR3 has 14 amino acids. V was clipped by 7 bases and J by 0 bases, with 13 bases between them. Germline V gene data show CDR1 as SGHAT and CDR2 as FQNNGV. The CDR3 protein is CASTGASVSYEQYF. DNA of the CDR3: TGTGCCAGCACCGGGGCTAGCGTCTCCTACGAGCAGTACTTC.

The J gene is TRBJ2-1, the V gene TRBV4-1; D gene ambiguous. Per germline, CDR1 MGHRA and CDR2 YSYEKL. This CDR3 region has 17 residues. With 0 bases removed from V and 5 bases from J, the gap between germline ends came to 17 bases. The CDR3: CASSQEGLGRRNNEQFF. The CDR3 bases are TGCGCCAGCAGCCAAGAAGGCCTAGGCCGGCGAAACAATGAGCAGTTCTTC.

This clone was detected once. V usage is TRBV4-2 and J usage is TRBJ1-1, with D uncertain. The V end was cut by 4 bases, the J end by 1 base, with 10 bases between. This CDR3 contains 14 residues. The V gene's germline CDR1 is LGHNA and CDR2 YNFKEQ. CDR3 in amino acids: CASSLTAGNTEAFF. CDR3 coding DNA: TGTGCCAGCAGCCTCACTGCCGGGAACACTGAAGCTTTCTTT.

This clone was counted only a few times. The J gene is TRBJ2-7, the V gene TRBV5-4, with 9 bases identical to TRBD1. Germline-derived CDR1 and CDR2 are SGHNT and YYREEE (reference sequence). V was clipped by 3 bases and J by 5 bases; unmatched bases: 9. The CDR3 has 15 residues. Here the CDR3 reads CASSSGTGIINEQYF. The CDR3 DNA sequence: TGTGCCAGCAGCTCGGGGACAGGGATAATCAACGAGCAGTACTTC.

The V and J genes are TRBV5-8 and TRBJ2-3, with D possibly being TRBD1 (6 bases). The germline gives CDR1 SGHTS, CDR2 YDEGEE. The CDR3 runs 14 residues. Trimming removed 6 bases from V and 5 bases from J, with 16 bases in between. The CDR3 DNA reads TGTGCCAGCAACCACAGGGTTGAGGGAGATACGCAGTATTTT. Translating gives CASNHRVEGDTQYF.

The chain joins TRBV7-9 to TRBJ2-5, with D possibly being TRBD1 (5 bases). The V gene lost 1 base and the J gene lost 5 bases, with 11 bases spanning the gap. CDR1 and CDR2 from the germline V gene are SEHNR and FQNEAQ (reference sequence). CDR3 length equals 14 residues. The chain's CDR3 is CASSLGTGAETQYF. The CDR3 bases are TGTGCCAGCAGCTTAGGAACAGGTGCCGAGACCCAGTACTTC.

The rearrangement links TRBV28 to TRBJ2-1, with a weak D call TRBD1 (6 bases). Germline CDR1 and CDR2: MDHEN and SYDVKM. V lost 5 bases and J lost 6, with 11 bases in between. CDR3 length equals 13 residues. The CDR3 sequence is CASSPTGPNEQFF. The DNA of the CDR3 is TGTGCCAGCAGTCCTACAGGGCCCAATGAGCAGTTCTTC.

The V gene is TRBV4-1, the J gene TRBJ2-7; 7 bases agree with TRBD2. This CDR3 region has 12 residues. Germline CDR1 and CDR2: MGHRA and YSYEKL. V lost 3 bases, J lost 7 bases, and 3 bases stayed unmatched. The CDR3 coding sequence is TGCGCCAGCAGCCAGCAGGGAGGGGAGCAGTACTTC. Encoded protein: CASSQQGGEQYF.

This chain joins TRBV15 and TRBJ2-7; D uncertain. The germline CDR1 and CDR2 sequences are LNHNV and YYDKDF (reference sequence). CDR3 length: 15 residues. V dropped 2 bases and J dropped 1 base, with 12 bases sitting between them. The CDR3 region is CATSRQNTGSYEQYF. The CDR3 DNA reads TGTGCCACCAGCAGACAAAATACGGGTTCCTACGAGCAGTACTTC.

V and J are TRBV28 and TRBJ2-7, with D possibly being TRBD2 (6 bases). The ends were cut back, 7 bases at V and 5 bases at J, with 12 bases in the middle. Germline V gives CDR1 MDHEN, CDR2 SYDVKM. This CDR3 contains 12 residues. DNA of the CDR3: TGTGCCAGCAAGGACTACCGGAACGAGCAGTACTTC. Its protein is CASKDYRNEQYF. Supplemented by reference TRBV28 and TRBJ2-7, the full variable domain reads DVKVTQSSRYLVKRTGEKVFLECVQDMDHENMFWYRQDPGLGLRLIYFSYDVKMKEKGDIPEGYSVSREKKERFSLILESASTNQTSMYLCASKDYRNEQYFGPGTRLTVT.

The gene calls are TRBV5-1 and TRBJ2-3; 9 nucleotides line up with TRBD1. The J segment lost 4 bases and the V segment lost 2 bases, leaving 5 bases of the junction unmatched. The CDR3 covers 15 residues. CDR1 SGHRS and CDR2 YFSETQ come from the germline V gene. In DNA, the CDR3 is TGCGCCAGCAGCTTAGGGGACAGGGACGCAGATACGCAGTATTTT. Protein: CASSLGDRDADTQYF. The variable domain in full, completed from reference TRBV5-1 and TRBJ2-3, reads KAGVTQTPRYLIKTRGQQVTLSCSPISGHRSVSWYQQTPGQGLQFLFEYFSETQRNKGNFPGRFSGRQFSNSRSEMNVSTLELGDSALYLCASSLGDRDADTQYFGPGTRLTVL.

This chain uses TRBV5-1 with TRBJ2-1; 14 bases are shared with TRBD2. Losses at the gene ends were 6 bases for V and 6 bases for J; bases not matched to a gene: 11. CDR1 SGHRS and CDR2 YFSETQ come from the germline V gene. The CDR3 contains 17 residues. The CDR3: CASKGLAGVVKRNEQFF. Here the CDR3 DNA reads TGCGCCAGCAAGGGACTAGCGGGAGTGGTCAAACGCAATGAGCAGTTCTTC.

This chain links TRBV7-2 with TRBJ1-2; 7 bases are a match to TRBD1. V lost 0 bases and J lost 8; bases outside the gene matches: 3. This CDR3 spans 13 amino acids. Germline V CDR1 and CDR2: SGHTA, FQGNSA. CDR3 in DNA: TGTGCCAGCAGCTTAGCAGGGACAGCAGGCTACACCTTC. Amino acid sequence: CASSLAGTAGYTF. The complete variable domain, with remaining parts taken from reference TRBV7-2 and TRBJ1-2, reads GAGVSQSPSNKVTEKGKDVELRCDPISGHTALYWYRQSLGQGLEFLIYFQGNSAPDKSGLPSDRFSAERTGGSVSTLTIQRTQQEDSAVYLCASSLAGTAGYTFGSGTRLTVV.